These T cell receptor beta chains were read from a single sample in a study of cytomegalovirus exposure and HLA in healthy donors. TCRdb's copy holds only in-frame clones and misses some; the assay was immunoSEQ multiplex PCR. The sample contains around 150,000 clones, 80% of which appear only once. Sequenced input: PBMCs. These receptors were collected from a man under 40 in good health and CMV-seronegative. Each CDR3 is given with its conserved first and last residue. The D gene is left open where the match is weak. A row's size may be missing; if present it is once, few, many or a size class.

TRBV30,TRBJ1-2,.,TRBD1,TGTGCCTGGAGTGAGGAGACAGGGGGCCTTAGGGCAAACTATGGCTACACCTTC,CAWSEETGGLRANYGYTF
TRBV11-2,TRBJ2-5,.,TRBD2,TGTGCCAGCAGCTTACAGGTAGCGGGGGGCCCACAAGAGACCCAGTACTTC,CASSLQVAGGPQETQYF
TRBV5-1,TRBJ2-3,few,TRBD2,TGCGCCAGCGGGACTAGCGGGGGGTTTACAGATACGCAGTATTTT,CASGTSGGFTDTQYF
TRBV6-5,TRBJ2-1,.,.,TGTGCCAGCAGTAACGGAAATACAGACTACAATGAGCAGTTCTTC,CASSNGNTDYNEQFF
TRBV7-6,TRBJ2-7,.,TRBD2,TGTGCCAGCAGCTTAGCAGCGGGGGGTCTAGTGTACGAGCAGTACTTC,CASSLAAGGLVYEQYF
TRBV5-4,TRBJ2-2,.,.,TGTGCCAGCAGCACTCCTACCACCGGCACCGGGGAGCTGTTTTTT,CASSTPTTGTGELFF
TRBV28,TRBJ2-3,.,.,TGTGCCAGCAGTCCACAATTATTAGGACCAGGGGTAGATACGCAGTATTTT,CASSPQLLGPGVDTQYF
TRBV6-5,TRBJ1-1,.,.,TGTGCCAGCAGTTACGGGCAGGGGAACACTGAAGCTTTCTTT,CASSYGQGNTEAFF
TRBV5-1,TRBJ2-3,.,TRBD2,TGCGCCAGCAGCTTGGGACTAGCGGGAGATGAAGATACGCAGTATTTT,CASSLGLAGDEDTQYF
TRBV6-5,TRBJ2-7,few,.,TGTGCCAGCAGTCGAGGACAGTTCTACGAGCAGTACTTC,CASSRGQFYEQYF
TRBV6-1,TRBJ2-1,.,.,TGTGCCAGCAGTGAAAGGCAGGGCCCCTACAATGAGCAGTTCTTC,CASSERQGPYNEQFF
TRBV19,TRBJ1-5,.,TRBD1,TGTGCCAGTACAACAGGACAGGGGAATCAGCCCCAGCATTTT,CASTTGQGNQPQHF
TRBV5-1,TRBJ2-5,.,TRBD1,TGCGCCAGCGGACAGGGTGGGCAAGAGACCCAGTACTTC,CASGQGGQETQYF
TRBV6-5,TRBJ2-7,once,.,TGTGCCAGCAGTAATACAGGGTATTACGGACAGTACTTC,CASSNTGYYGQYF
TRBV28,TRBJ1-2,once,.,TGTGCCAGCAGGGGATCCGACAGGCGCTATGGCTACACCTTC,CASRGSDRRYGYTF
TRBV7-8,TRBJ2-2,.,TRBD2,TGTGCCAGCAGCAGTAGGCCGGCGGGGGGACTAAACACCGGGGAGCTGTTTTTT,CASSSRPAGGLNTGELFF
TRBV6-1,TRBJ1-1,few,.,TGTGCCAGCCCAAGGGTGGACAGCCTGAACACTGAAGCTTTCTTT,CASPRVDSLNTEAFF
TRBV5-1,TRBJ1-1,few,.,TGCGCCAGCAGCCCGGGACACCCCTATGAAGCTTTCTTT,CASSPGHPYEAFF
TRBV6-1,TRBJ2-5,.,TRBD2,TGTGCCAGCAGTGTCCGACTAGCGGGTAGGGGAGAGACCCAGTACTTC,CASSVRLAGRGETQYF
TRBV6-4,TRBJ1-6,.,.,TGTGCCAGCAGATACAGGGTTTCGGGTAATTCACCCCTCCACTTT,CASRYRVSGNSPLHF
TRBV28,TRBJ1-5,.,TRBD1,TGTGCCAGCAGTTTCGACAGGGGAGGCAATCAGCCCCAGCATTTT,CASSFDRGGNQPQHF
TRBV5-1,TRBJ2-5,.,.,TGCGCCAGCAGCTCATCCCAAGGGAGGGAGACCCAGTACTTC,CASSSSQGRETQYF
TRBV13,TRBJ1-2,.,.,TGTGCCAGCAGCCCGGATTTAGGGGCGCGGGGCTACACCTTC,CASSPDLGARGYTF
TRBV5-4,TRBJ2-7,.,.,TGTGCCAGCAGCGTGACCCTAGCCCGCGAGCAGTACTTC,CASSVTLAREQYF
TRBV27,TRBJ1-2,.,.,TGTGCCAGCAGTTTATCGTGGCGGAACTATGGCTACACCTTC,CASSLSWRNYGYTF
TRBV18,TRBJ1-1,.,TRBD1,TGTGCCAGCTCACAGGACAGGGGAGAAACTGAAGCTTTCTTT,CASSQDRGETEAFF
TRBV29-1,TRBJ2-2,.,TRBD1,TGCAGCGTCGGACAGGGTTATAACACCGGGGAGCTGTTTTTT,CSVGQGYNTGELFF
TRBV5-1,TRBJ1-4,.,TRBD1,TGCGCCAGCAGACGGGAGGGGGCTGGACAACGTGAAAAACTGTTTTTT,CASRREGAGQREKLFF
TRBV7-9,TRBJ1-1,.,TRBD1,TGTGCCAGCAGACTCAGGACAGGGGGGATGTTTAACACTGAAGCTTTCTTT,CASRLRTGGMFNTEAFF
TRBV28,TRBJ1-5,few,.,TGTGCCAGCAGCCGCCCAGGCACCAATCAGCCCCAGCATTTT,CASSRPGTNQPQHF
TRBV5-6,TRBJ1-1,.,.,TGTGCCAGCAGCCGCGCAAGATCAACTGAAGCTTTCTTT,CASSRARSTEAFF
TRBV21-1,TRBJ1-2,.,.,TGTGCCAGCAGCAAAGAGGCTGGGGACAGGGGACCTAACTATGGCTACACCTTC,CASSKEAGDRGPNYGYTF